Following are 29 T cell receptor beta chains from one sample sequenced in a study of cytomegalovirus exposure and HLA in healthy donors. PCR involved 60 Vbeta and 13 Jbeta primers. Only in-frame clones appear in the TCRdb table, and some are missing; sequencing was by immunoSEQ multiplex PCR. The sample shows about 200,000 clones, 70% to 80% of them seen only once. The sequencing sample was made of PBMCs. The receptors here all came from a woman aged 30 to 39 in good health and CMV-seropositive.

The gene calls are TRBV5-4 and TRBJ1-3; D remains unclear. The CDR3 length is 16 residues. Germline V gives CDR1 SGHNT, CDR2 YYREEE (reference sequence). Deletions cut 3 bases from V and 0 bases from J, with 13 bases between. The CDR3 coding sequence is TGTGCCAGCAGCTGGAGGCAGCCCAGCTCTGGAAACACCATATATTTT. This gives the protein CASSWRQPSSGNTIYF.

For this clone: Other DNA sequences in this sample translate to the same CDR3. V and J are TRBV4-3 and TRBJ2-7, with D possibly being TRBD1 (6 bases). Germline CDR1 reads LGHNA; CDR2 reads YSLEER. Trimming stripped 2 bases from V and 0 bases from J, with 11 bases between. The CDR3 contains 15 residues. The chain's CDR3 is CASSQLTGSSYEQYF. The DNA for the CDR3 is TGCGCCAGCAGCCAATTAACAGGGAGCTCCTACGAGCAGTACTTC.

This clone was detected only once. The genes are TRBV11-3 and TRBJ2-3; D unclear. V lost 5 bases and J lost 0, with 9 bases in between. Germline V gene sequence: CDR1 SGHNT, CDR2 YENEEA. The length of the CDR3 is 14 residues. CDR3 residues: CASSHPTSTDTQYF. The CDR3 nucleotides are TGTGCCAGCAGCCATCCGACAAGCACAGATACGCAGTATTTT.

The chain carries TRBV15 and TRBJ2-7; maybe TRBD1 (5 bases). Germline lookup yields CDR1 LNHNV and CDR2 YYDKDF (reference sequence). Trimming took 1 base from V and 2 from J, leaving 12 bases between them. CDR3 length: 15 amino acids. This chain's CDR3 is CATSRGLVGAYEQYF. CDR3 in DNA: TGTGCCACCAGCAGAGGTCTAGTAGGGGCCTACGAGCAGTACTTC.

The genes are TRBV9 and TRBJ2-7, with D maybe TRBD2 (5 bases). The ends were cut back, 1 base at V and 7 bases at J, with 15 bases in the middle. The CDR3 length is 14 residues. Germline values: CDR1 SGDLS, CDR2 YYNGEE. CDR3 DNA sequence: TGTGCCAGCAGCGTAAACGCGGGCGACCAAGAGCAGTACTTC. Translating gives CASSVNAGDQEQYF.

As DNA, the CDR3 is TGTGCCAGCAGCCCTGACCAGGGGTATGGCTACACCTTC. This translates into CASSPDQGYGYTF. The chain links TRBV5-4 to TRBJ1-2; weak D call: TRBD1 (6 bases). This CDR3 spans 13 amino acids. The ends were cut back, 4 bases at V and 5 bases at J, with 12 bases in the middle. CDR1 is SGHNT, CDR2 YYREEE, per germline (reference sequence).

The chain links TRBV5-1 to TRBJ1-2; 7 nucleotides align to TRBD1. Germline V gene sequence: CDR1 SGHRS, CDR2 YFSETQ. Trimming cost V 2 bases and J 2 bases; bases outside gene matches: 15. The CDR3 consists of 18 residues. CDR3 nucleotide sequence: TGCGCCAGCAGCTTATACAAAAACAGGGGAACGGAAAACTATGGCTACACCTTC. Translated: CASSLYKNRGTENYGYTF.

The genes are TRBV11-2 and TRBJ1-5; 8 bases align to TRBD1. The CDR3 has 15 amino acids. The V and J ends lost 0 bases and 4 bases, in that order; junction bases with no gene match: 2. Germline CDR1 reads SGHAT; CDR2 reads FQNNGV. CDR3 DNA sequence: TGTGCCAGCAGCTTAGATACAGGGGGGAATCAGCCCCAGCATTTT. Its translation is CASSLDTGGNQPQHF.

The chain links TRBV10-3 to TRBJ2-2; the D gene is possibly TRBD1 (6 bases). This CDR3 comprises 13 residues. Trimming left V 4 bases short and J 4 bases short, with 7 bases between. Looked up from germline, CDR1 is ENHRY and CDR2 is SYGVKD. For the CDR3, the DNA is TGTGCCATCAGTGCAGGGGTCACCGGGGAGCTGTTTTTT. Encoded protein: CAISAGVTGELFF.

The chain is built from TRBV5-1 and TRBJ1-2, with D possibly being TRBD1 (6 bases). Germline CDR1 SGHRS, CDR2 YFSETQ. The CDR3 loop spans 14 amino acids. Trimming took 1 base from V and 4 from J, leaving 11 bases between them. CDR3 residues: CASSLKTGFYGYTF. The CDR3 coding sequence is TGCGCCAGCAGCTTGAAAACAGGGTTCTATGGCTACACCTTC.

The rearrangement joins TRBV19 to TRBJ1-3; D gene unclear. Deletions cut 7 bases from V and 0 bases from J, with 7 bases between. This CDR3 comprises 13 residues. Germline V lookup: CDR1 LNHDA, CDR2 SQIVND (reference sequence). The chain's CDR3 is CASKQPSGNTIYF. The CDR3 coding sequence is TGTGCCAGTAAACAGCCCTCTGGAAACACCATATATTTT.

CDR3 residues: CASGGTSGTKETQYF. CDR3 nucleotides: TGTGCCAGCGGTGGGACTAGCGGTACAAAAGAGACCCAGTACTTC. The gene calls are TRBV2 and TRBJ2-5, with 11 bases fitting TRBD2. This CDR3 is built from 15 residues. With V trimmed by 8 bases and J by 3 bases, 8 bases remained unmatched. CDR1 is SNHLY and CDR2 is FYNNEI in the germline V gene.

The count of this clone is one. V gene TRBV5-4 combines with J gene TRBJ2-3, with a weak D call TRBD1 (5 bases). Germline CDR1 SGHNT, CDR2 YYREEE (reference sequence). Trimming took 0 bases from V and 0 from J, leaving 8 bases between them. CDR3 length equals 15 residues. CDR3: CASSLGGGSTDTQYF. CDR3 nucleotides: TGTGCCAGCAGCTTGGGGGGCGGCAGCACAGATACGCAGTATTTT.

As DNA, the CDR3 is TGTGCCAGCAGCGTAGGAGAGACCTACGAGCAGTACTTC. Translation: CASSVGETYEQYF. The rearrangement joins TRBV9 to TRBJ2-7, with D uncertain. V shed 0 bases and J shed 2 bases, with 6 bases lying between them. The CDR3 covers 13 residues. Germline V lookup: CDR1 SGDLS, CDR2 YYNGEE.

The chain links TRBV7-9 to TRBJ1-1, with 8 bases identical to TRBD1. Per germline, CDR1 SEHNR and CDR2 FQNEAQ (reference sequence). V lost 2 bases, J lost 2 bases, and 4 bases stayed unmatched. The length of the CDR3 is 15 residues. CDR3 amino acids: CASSLRTGGNTEAFF. The CDR3 bases are TGTGCCAGCAGCTTAAGAACAGGGGGAAACACTGAAGCTTTCTTT. The variable domain in full, with the rest retrieved from reference TRBV7-9 and TRBJ1-1, is DTGVSQNPRHKITKRGQNVTFRCDPISEHNRLYWYRQTLGQGPEFLTYFQNEAQLEKSRLLSDRFSAERPKGSFSTLEIQRTEQGDSAMYLCASSLRTGGNTEAFFGQGTRLTVV.

The chain uses TRBV4-1 and TRBJ1-1; D unclear. CDR3 length: 13 amino acids. The V end lost 2 bases, the J end lost 7 bases, and 11 bases lay between the germline ends. In germline, CDR1 is MGHRA, CDR2 YSYEKL. CDR3 DNA: TGCGCCAGCAGCCAACCAGGATACCGTGAAGCTTTCTTT. Translating gives CASSQPGYREAFF.

This rearrangement joins TRBV5-4 to TRBJ2-7, with D possibly being TRBD1 (6 bases). V lost 2 bases and J lost 2, with 14 bases in between. This CDR3 spans 15 amino acids. CDR1 is SGHNT, CDR2 YYREEE, per germline (reference sequence). The CDR3 loop reads CASSFPSGEPYEQYF. In nucleotides, the CDR3 is TGTGCCAGCAGCTTCCCCTCAGGGGAGCCCTACGAGCAGTACTTC.

The chain has TRBV9 and TRBJ2-1; possible D gene TRBD1, 6 bases. This CDR3 contains 15 residues. V lost 0 bases and J lost 5, with 12 bases in between. Germline-derived CDR1 and CDR2 are SGDLS and YYNGEE. The DNA for the CDR3 is TGTGCCAGCAGCGTAGCTAGGGGGATTAACAATGAGCAGTTCTTC. Translating it yields CASSVARGINNEQFF.

This clone occurred once. The chain couples TRBV5-8 to TRBJ2-7; D is unclear. This CDR3 comprises 16 residues. V was clipped by 4 bases and J by 6 bases, with 23 bases between them. Germline V gene sequence: CDR1 SGHTS, CDR2 YDEGEE. The CDR3 DNA is TGTGCCAGCAGCGATATCGCTAGAACCCTCAATTCCGAGCAGTACTTC. Translated: CASSDIARTLNSEQYF.

This chain uses TRBV5-1 with TRBJ2-5; 8 nucleotides align to TRBD1. Unmatched junction bases numbered 3, after V lost 4 bases and J lost 1 base. From germline, CDR1 is SGHRS and CDR2 YFSETQ. The CDR3 has 14 residues. The CDR3 sequence: CASSMQGAQETQYF. The CDR3 DNA follows: TGCGCCAGCAGCATGCAGGGGGCCCAAGAGACCCAGTACTTC.

This chain links TRBV19 with TRBJ2-7; TRBD2 matches at 9 bases. The CDR3 totals 15 residues. Looked up from germline, CDR1 is LNHDA and CDR2 is SQIVND (reference sequence). The J segment lost 0 bases and the V segment lost 2 bases, leaving 2 bases of the junction unmatched. CDR3 sequence (DNA): TGTGCCAGTAGTATAAGCGGGGGGATCTCCTACGAGCAGTACTTC. Protein product: CASSISGGISYEQYF.

This clone was detected a few times. The chain combines TRBV9 with TRBJ2-1, with 8 bases identical to TRBD2. The junction had 2 bases not matched to a gene; V was cut back by 0 bases and J by 0 bases. The germline CDR1 and CDR2 sequences are SGDLS and YYNGEE. This CDR3 comprises 16 residues. CDR3 amino acids: CASSVGGRSSYNEQFF. The CDR3 DNA follows: TGTGCCAGCAGCGTAGGCGGGAGGAGCTCCTACAATGAGCAGTTCTTC.

The chain carries TRBV2 and TRBJ2-7; no clear D. The germline V gene has CDR1 SNHLY and CDR2 FYNNEI. The CDR3 runs to 10 residues. V lost 7 bases, J lost 3 bases, and 4 bases lay in between. The CDR3 region has the DNA TGTGCCAGCACAGACTACGAGCAGTACTTC. Its protein is CASTDYEQYF.

The sample holds one count of this clone. This chain joins TRBV5-5 and TRBJ1-2, with 10 bases aligning to TRBD1. The ends lost 3 bases at V and 3 bases at J; junction bases unmatched: 5. Per the germline V gene, CDR1 is SGHKS and CDR2 is YYEKEE (reference sequence). This CDR3 has 15 residues. CDR3 coding DNA: TGTGCCAGCAGCTCCTGGACAGGGGGGGACTATGGCTACACCTTC. Protein: CASSSWTGGDYGYTF.

The chain has TRBV7-8 and TRBJ1-2, with 8 bases identical to TRBD1. J was trimmed by 5 bases and V by 5 bases; bases with no gene match: 16. Germline lookup yields CDR1 SGHVS and CDR2 FQNEAQ. This CDR3 is 17 amino acids long. The CDR3 sequence: CASSPAGTGGGAYGYTF. DNA for the CDR3: TGTGCCAGCAGCCCCGCCGGGACAGGCGGCGGGGCTTATGGCTACACCTTC.

On this clone itself: A read error may account for a junction end that differs from germline. Other DNA sequences in the sample encode the same CDR3. V and J are TRBV6-5 and TRBJ2-7; no clear D. CDR1 is MNHEY, CDR2 SVGAGI, per germline. This CDR3 is 15 amino acids long. CDR3 coding DNA: TGTGCCAGCAGTTCCTACAGAGCTCCAACGTACGAGCAGTATTTC. As protein: CASSSYRAPTYEQYF.

This clone was seen just once. This sequence joins TRBV7-9 and TRBJ1-1; D not certain. Per the germline V gene, CDR1 is SEHNR and CDR2 is FQNEAQ (reference sequence). V was clipped by 2 bases and J by 1 base, with 11 bases between them. The CDR3 runs 15 residues. The CDR3 coding sequence is TGTGCCAGCAGCTTATTTCATGTTAGGAACACTGAAGCTTTCTTT. Its protein product is CASSLFHVRNTEAFF. The full variable domain, rest sourced from reference TRBV7-9 and TRBJ1-1, is DTGVSQNPRHKITKRGQNVTFRCDPISEHNRLYWYRQTLGQGPEFLTYFQNEAQLEKSRLLSDRFSAERPKGSFSTLEIQRTEQGDSAMYLCASSLFHVRNTEAFFGQGTRLTVV.

V usage is TRBV27 and J usage is TRBJ1-2, with no clear D. V lost 4 bases, J lost 5 bases, and 11 bases lay in between. Per the germline V gene, CDR1 is MNHEY and CDR2 is SMNVEV (reference sequence). This CDR3 comprises 13 residues. The DNA of the CDR3 is TGTGCCAGCAGTTATGGAGAACTTTATGGCTACACCTTC. Its translation: CASSYGELYGYTF.

This rearrangement joins TRBV6-5 to TRBJ1-1; no clear D gene. V gave up 7 bases and J gave up 5 bases, with 14 bases separating them. Germline CDR1 MNHEY, CDR2 SVGAGI. There are 13 residues in the CDR3. This CDR3 is CASTPEGVTEAFF. The CDR3 DNA reads TGTGCCAGCACCCCGGAGGGAGTTACTGAAGCTTTCTTT.